This T cell receptor (beta chain) originates from a study of blood T cell repertoires in COVID-19. In germline, CDR1 is SGHAT, CDR2 FQNNGV. V shed 7 bases and J 2 bases; nucleotides not matched to a gene: 4. The CDR3 consists of 13 residues. The table came from immunoSEQ multiplex PCR; TCRdb's copy has only in-frame clones and leaves some out. The data hold over 250,000 clones, with about 88% observed a single time. The sample comprised peripheral blood. The V call is TRBV11-2, the J call TRBJ2-7; 8 nucleotides line up with TRBD1. This receptor was identified in a human donor with COVID-19, enrolled during active disease. The donor label of this sample is uncertain. CDR3 in DNA: TGTGCCAGCAACCCGGGACAGGCCTACGAGCAGTACTTC. Translation: CASNPGQAYEQYF.